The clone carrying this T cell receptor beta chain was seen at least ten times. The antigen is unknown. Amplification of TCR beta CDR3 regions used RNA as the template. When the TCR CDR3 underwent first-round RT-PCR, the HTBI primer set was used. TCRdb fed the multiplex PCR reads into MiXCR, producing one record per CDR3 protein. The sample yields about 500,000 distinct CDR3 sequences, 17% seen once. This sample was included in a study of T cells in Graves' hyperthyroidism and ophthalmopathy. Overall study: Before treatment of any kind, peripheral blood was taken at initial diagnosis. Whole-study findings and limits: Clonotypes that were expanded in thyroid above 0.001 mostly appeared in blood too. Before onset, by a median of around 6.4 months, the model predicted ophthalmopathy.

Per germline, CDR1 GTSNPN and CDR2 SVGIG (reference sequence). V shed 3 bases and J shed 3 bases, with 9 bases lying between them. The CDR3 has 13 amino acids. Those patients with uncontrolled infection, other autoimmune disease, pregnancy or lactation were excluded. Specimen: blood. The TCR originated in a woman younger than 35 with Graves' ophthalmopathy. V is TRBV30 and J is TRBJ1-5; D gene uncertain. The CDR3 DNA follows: TGTGCCTGGAGGGGTGCAGTCAATCAGCCCCAGCATTTT. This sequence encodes CAWRGAVNQPQHF.